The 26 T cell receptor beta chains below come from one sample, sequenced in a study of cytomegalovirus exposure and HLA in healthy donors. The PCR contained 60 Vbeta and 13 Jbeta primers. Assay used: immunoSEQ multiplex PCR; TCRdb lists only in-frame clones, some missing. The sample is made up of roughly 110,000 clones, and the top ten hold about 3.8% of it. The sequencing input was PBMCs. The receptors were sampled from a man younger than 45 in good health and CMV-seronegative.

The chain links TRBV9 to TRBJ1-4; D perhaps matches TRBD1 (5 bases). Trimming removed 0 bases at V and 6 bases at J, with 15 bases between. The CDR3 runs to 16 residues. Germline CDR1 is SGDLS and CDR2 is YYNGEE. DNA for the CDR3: TGTGCCAGCAGCGTAGGGGGGACTAACCTGGATGAAAAACTGTTTTTT. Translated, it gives CASSVGGTNLDEKLFF.

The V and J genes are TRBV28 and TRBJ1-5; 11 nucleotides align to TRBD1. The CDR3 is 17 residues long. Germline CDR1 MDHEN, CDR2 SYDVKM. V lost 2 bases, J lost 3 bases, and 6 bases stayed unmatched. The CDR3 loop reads CASSLGGQGGLNQPQHF. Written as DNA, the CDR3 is TGTGCCAGCAGTTTAGGGGGACAGGGGGGCCTCAATCAGCCCCAGCATTTT. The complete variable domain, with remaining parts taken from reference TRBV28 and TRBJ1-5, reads DVKVTQSSRYLVKRTGEKVFLECVQDMDHENMFWYRQDPGLGLRLIYFSYDVKMKEKGDIPEGYSVSREKKERFSLILESASTNQTSMYLCASSLGGQGGLNQPQHFGDGTRLSIL.

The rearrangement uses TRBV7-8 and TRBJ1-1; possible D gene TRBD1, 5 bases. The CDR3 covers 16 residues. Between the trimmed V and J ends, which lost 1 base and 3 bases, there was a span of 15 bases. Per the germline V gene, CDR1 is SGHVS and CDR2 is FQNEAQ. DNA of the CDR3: TGTGCCAGCAGCTTAGTAATCTCGGGGGGACACACTGAAGCTTTCTTT. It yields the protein CASSLVISGGHTEAFF.

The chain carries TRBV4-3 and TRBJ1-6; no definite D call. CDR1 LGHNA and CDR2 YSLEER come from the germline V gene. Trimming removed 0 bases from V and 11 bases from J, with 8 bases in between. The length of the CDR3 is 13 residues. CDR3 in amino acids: CASSQDGLTPLHF. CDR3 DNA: TGCGCCAGCAGCCAAGATGGCCTTACACCCCTCCACTTT.

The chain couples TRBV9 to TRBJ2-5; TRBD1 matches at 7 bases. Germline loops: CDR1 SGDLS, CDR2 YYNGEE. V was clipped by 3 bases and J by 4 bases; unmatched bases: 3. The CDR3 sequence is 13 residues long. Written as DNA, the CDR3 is TGTGCCAGCAGCGAGGGGGCCCGAGAGACCCAGTACTTC. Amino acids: CASSEGARETQYF.

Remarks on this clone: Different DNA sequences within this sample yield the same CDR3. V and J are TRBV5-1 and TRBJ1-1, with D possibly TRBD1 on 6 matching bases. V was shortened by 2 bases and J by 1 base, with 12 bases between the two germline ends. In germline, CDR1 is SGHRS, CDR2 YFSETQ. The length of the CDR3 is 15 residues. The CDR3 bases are TGCGCCAGCAGCTTCCAACAGGGTCAGAACACTGAAGCTTTCTTT. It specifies CASSFQQGQNTEAFF.

The CDR3 DNA reads TGTGCCAGCAGTTTGGGGACAGGGGGAGAGGAAAAACTGTTTTTT. It codes for CASSLGTGGEEKLFF. This chain links TRBV28 with TRBJ1-4, with 11 bases lining up with TRBD1. The germline V gene has CDR1 MDHEN and CDR2 SYDVKM. Trimming took 3 bases from V and 8 from J; bases not matched to a gene: 5. This CDR3 is built from 15 residues.

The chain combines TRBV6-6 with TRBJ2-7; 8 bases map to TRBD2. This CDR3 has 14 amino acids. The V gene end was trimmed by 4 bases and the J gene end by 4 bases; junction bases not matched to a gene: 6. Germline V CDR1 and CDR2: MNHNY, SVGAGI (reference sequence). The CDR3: CASSSLGGGYEQYF. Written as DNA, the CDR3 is TGTGCCAGCAGTTCCCTTGGCGGGGGGTACGAGCAGTACTTC.

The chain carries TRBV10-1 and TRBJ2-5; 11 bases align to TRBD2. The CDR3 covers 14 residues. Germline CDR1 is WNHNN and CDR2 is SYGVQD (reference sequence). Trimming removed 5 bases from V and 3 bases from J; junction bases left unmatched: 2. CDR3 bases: TGCGCCAGCAGTCAGACTAGCGGGGAAGAGACCCAGTACTTC. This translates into CASSQTSGEETQYF.

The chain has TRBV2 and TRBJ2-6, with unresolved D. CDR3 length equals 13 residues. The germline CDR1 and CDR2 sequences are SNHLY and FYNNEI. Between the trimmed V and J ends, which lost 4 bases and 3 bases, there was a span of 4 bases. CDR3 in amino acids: CASSASGANVLTF. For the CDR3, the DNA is TGTGCCAGCAGTGCGAGTGGGGCCAACGTCCTGACTTTC.

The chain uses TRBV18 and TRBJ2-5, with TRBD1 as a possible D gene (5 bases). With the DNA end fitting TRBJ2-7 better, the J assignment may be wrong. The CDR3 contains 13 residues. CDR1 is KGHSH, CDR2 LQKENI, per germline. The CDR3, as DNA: TGTGCCAGCTCACCACGGGGCCCCTACGAGCAGTACTTC. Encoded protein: CASSPRGPYEQYF.

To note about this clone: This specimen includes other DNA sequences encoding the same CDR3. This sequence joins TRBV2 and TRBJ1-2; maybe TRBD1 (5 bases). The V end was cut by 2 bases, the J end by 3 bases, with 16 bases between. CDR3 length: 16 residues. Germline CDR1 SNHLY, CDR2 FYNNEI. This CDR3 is CASSETGLRDYYGYTF. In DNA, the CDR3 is TGTGCCAGCAGTGAAACAGGTCTCAGGGATTACTATGGCTACACCTTC.

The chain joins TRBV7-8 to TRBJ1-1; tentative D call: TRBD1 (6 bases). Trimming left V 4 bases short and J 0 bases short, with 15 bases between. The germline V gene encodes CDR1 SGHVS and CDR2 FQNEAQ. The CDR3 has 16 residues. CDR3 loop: CASSSFGQILNTEAFF. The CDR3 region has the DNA TGTGCCAGCAGCTCCTTCGGACAGATCTTGAACACTGAAGCTTTCTTT. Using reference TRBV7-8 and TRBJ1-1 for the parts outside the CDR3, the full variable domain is GAGVSQSPRYKVAKRGQDVALRCDPISGHVSLFWYQQALGQGPEFLTYFQNEAQLDKSGLPSDRFFAERPEGSVSTLKIQRTQQEDSAVYLCASSSFGQILNTEAFFGQGTRLTVV.

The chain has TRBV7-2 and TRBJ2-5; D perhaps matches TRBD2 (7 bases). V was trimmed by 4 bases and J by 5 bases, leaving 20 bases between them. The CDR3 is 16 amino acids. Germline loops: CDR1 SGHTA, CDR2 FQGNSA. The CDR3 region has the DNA TGTGCCAGCAGCTCCAGGGGTCAGCGGGGAAAGGAGACCCAGTACTTC. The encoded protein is CASSSRGQRGKETQYF.

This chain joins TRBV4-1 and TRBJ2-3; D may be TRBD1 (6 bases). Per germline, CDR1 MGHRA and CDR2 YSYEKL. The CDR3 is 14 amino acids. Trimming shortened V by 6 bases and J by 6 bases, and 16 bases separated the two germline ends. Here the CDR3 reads CASRIWDQGDTQYF. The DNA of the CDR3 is TGCGCCAGCAGAATATGGGACCAGGGGGATACGCAGTATTTT.

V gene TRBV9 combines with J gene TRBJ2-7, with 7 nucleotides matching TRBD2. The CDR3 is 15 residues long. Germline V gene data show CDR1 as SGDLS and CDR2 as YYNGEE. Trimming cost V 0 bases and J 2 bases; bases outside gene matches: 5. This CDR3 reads CASSVGGDYAYEQYF. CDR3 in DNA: TGTGCCAGCAGCGTAGGGGGGGACTATGCCTACGAGCAGTACTTC.

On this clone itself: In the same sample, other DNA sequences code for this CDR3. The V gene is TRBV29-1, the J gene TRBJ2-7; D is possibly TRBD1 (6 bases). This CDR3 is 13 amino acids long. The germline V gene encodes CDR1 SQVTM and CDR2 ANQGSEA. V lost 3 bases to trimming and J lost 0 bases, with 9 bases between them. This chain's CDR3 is CSVERGSSYEQYF. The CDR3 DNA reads TGCAGCGTTGAGAGGGGGAGCTCCTACGAGCAGTACTTC.

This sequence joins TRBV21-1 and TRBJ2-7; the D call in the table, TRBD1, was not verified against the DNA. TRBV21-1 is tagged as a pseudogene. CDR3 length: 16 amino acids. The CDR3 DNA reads TGTGCCAGCAGCAAAGCGAGGAGGACAGGGATATTTAAGCAGTACTTC. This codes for CASSKARRTGIFKQYF.

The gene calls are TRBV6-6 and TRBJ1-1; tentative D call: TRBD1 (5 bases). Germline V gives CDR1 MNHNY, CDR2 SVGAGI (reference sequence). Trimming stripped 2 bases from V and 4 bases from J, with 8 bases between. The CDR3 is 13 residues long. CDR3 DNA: TGTGCCAGCAGTTACCCAGGGCCCACTGAAGCTTTCTTT. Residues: CASSYPGPTEAFF.

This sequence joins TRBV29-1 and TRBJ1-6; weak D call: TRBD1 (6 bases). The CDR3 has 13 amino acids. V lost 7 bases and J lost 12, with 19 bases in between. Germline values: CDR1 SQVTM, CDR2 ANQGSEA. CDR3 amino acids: CSGQQGIGLPLHF. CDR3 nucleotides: TGCAGCGGCCAACAGGGAATAGGATTACCCCTCCACTTT.

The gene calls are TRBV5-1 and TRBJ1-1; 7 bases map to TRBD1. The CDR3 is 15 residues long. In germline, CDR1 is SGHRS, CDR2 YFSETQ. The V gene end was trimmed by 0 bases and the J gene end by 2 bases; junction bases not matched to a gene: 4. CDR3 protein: CASSLEGQYNTEAFF. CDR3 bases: TGCGCCAGCAGCTTGGAGGGACAGTACAACACTGAAGCTTTCTTT.

The CDR3 is CASSSPGGHETQYF. In nucleotides, the CDR3 is TGTGCCAGCAGTTCCCCGGGAGGACACGAGACCCAGTACTTC. This rearrangement joins TRBV6-5 to TRBJ2-5, with TRBD2 matching over 7 bases. V gave up 4 bases and J gave up 5 bases; unmatched junction bases: 7. The germline V gene has CDR1 MNHEY and CDR2 SVGAGI. The CDR3 totals 14 residues.

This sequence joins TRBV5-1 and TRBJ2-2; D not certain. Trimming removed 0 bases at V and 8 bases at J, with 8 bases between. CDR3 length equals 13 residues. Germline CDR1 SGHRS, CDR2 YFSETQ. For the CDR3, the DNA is TGCGCCAGCAGCTTGGGCAGCGTAGGGGAGCTGTTTTTT. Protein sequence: CASSLGSVGELFF.

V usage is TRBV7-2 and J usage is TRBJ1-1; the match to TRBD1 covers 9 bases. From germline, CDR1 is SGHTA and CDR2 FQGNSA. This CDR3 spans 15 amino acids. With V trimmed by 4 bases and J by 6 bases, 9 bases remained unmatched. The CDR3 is CASSSAGTGLSEAFF. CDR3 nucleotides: TGTGCCAGCAGCTCCGCCGGGACAGGGCTTTCTGAAGCTTTCTTT. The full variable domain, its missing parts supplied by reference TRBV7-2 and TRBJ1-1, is GAGVSQSPSNKVTEKGKDVELRCDPISGHTALYWYRQSLGQGLEFLIYFQGNSAPDKSGLPSDRFSAERTGGSVSTLTIQRTQQEDSAVYLCASSSAGTGLSEAFFGQGTRLTVV.

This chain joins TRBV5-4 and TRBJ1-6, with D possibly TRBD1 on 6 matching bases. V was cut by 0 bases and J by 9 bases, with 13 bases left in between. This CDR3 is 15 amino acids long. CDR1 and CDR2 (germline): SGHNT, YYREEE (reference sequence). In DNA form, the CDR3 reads TGTGCCAGCAGCTTGGATGCAGGGGACCTTTCACCCCTCCACTTT. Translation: CASSLDAGDLSPLHF.

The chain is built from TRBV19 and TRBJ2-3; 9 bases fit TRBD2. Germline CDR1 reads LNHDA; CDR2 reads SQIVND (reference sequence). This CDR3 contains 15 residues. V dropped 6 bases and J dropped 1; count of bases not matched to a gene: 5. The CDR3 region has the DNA TGTGCCAGTAGCACCGCGGGGGGGGGCACAGATACGCAGTATTTT. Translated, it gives CASSTAGGGTDTQYF.